This TCR beta chain derives from a study of shared clonotypes between healthy human individuals. Germline loops: CDR1 SGHRS, CDR2 YFSETQ. This CDR3 has 15 residues. The V and J ends lost 2 bases and 2 bases respectively, with 13 bases between them. The study ran the assay at deep level. Several immunoSEQ plates held equal portions of the genomic DNA taken from each subset. Per the study methods: Filtering differed for immunoSEQ, which gave only junction sequences without quality scores. The repertoire was sequenced with immunoSEQ multiplex PCR; TCRdb's copy has only in-frame clones and lacks some. From that table come the V and J calls and clone size; the DNA was used to work out D and trimming. The sample consists of 400,000 to 500,000 clones, around 79% of them appearing once.

The receptor was isolated from a woman between 40 and 50 years old in good health. Some clones in this sample may be carry-over from other donors' samples. Sequenced input: PBMCs. The chain carries TRBV5-1 and TRBJ2-5; D is possibly TRBD1 or TRBD2 (5 bases each). The CDR3 spells CASSFTGTPQETQYF. The DNA for the CDR3 is TGCGCCAGCAGCTTCACCGGGACGCCACAAGAGACCCAGTACTTC.